This T cell receptor (beta chain) was observed in a study of control samples from healthy donors and cancer patients. Some clones are missing from TCRdb's copy, which holds only in-frame ones; the method was immunoSEQ multiplex PCR. The repertoire holds tens of thousands of clones, with about 87% as singletons. The trim removed 1 base at V and 2 bases at J, leaving 6 bases unmatched. Germline loops: CDR1 MNHEY, CDR2 SVGEGT. The CDR3 sequence is 17 residues long. This clone has just a few counts. The chain combines TRBV6-2 or TRBV6-3 with TRBJ2-2; TRBD1 agrees at 8 bases. The sequenced material came from PBMCs. This TCR was sampled from a woman aged 45-60 years with head and neck cancer. CDR3 coding DNA: TGTGCCAGCAGTTACTTGGCCGGGACAGGAAACACCGGGGAGCTGTTTTTT. Translated: CASSYLAGTGNTGELFF.